One sample yielded the 21 T cell receptor beta chains listed below, sequenced in a study of STAT3 mutations in large granular lymphocyte leukemia. Overall study results and limits: Every T-LGLL patient had at least one immunodominant TCRbeta clonotype.

Antigens for these TCRs are unknown. Assay used: immunoSEQ multiplex PCR; TCRdb lists only in-frame clones, some missing. The sample contains several thousand clones, about 40% of which appear only once. Sequencing used peripheral blood mononuclear cells. The receptors derive from a man in his fifties with T-cell large granular lymphocyte leukemia. Some clones in this sample may be carry-over from other donors' samples.

The chain combines TRBV18 with TRBJ1-1; D uncertain. Trimming pared 2 bases from V and 0 bases from J, leaving 10 bases between. The CDR3 length is 15 residues. Germline values: CDR1 KGHSH, CDR2 LQKENI. CDR3 DNA: TGTGCCAGCTCACCAGGGCGGGAGGTGAACACTGAAGCTTTCTTT. Translated, it gives CASSPGREVNTEAFF.

The chain carries TRBV5-1 and TRBJ2-7; D remains ambiguous. Germline V gene lookup returns CDR1 SGHRS and CDR2 YFSETQ. CDR3 length equals 13 residues. V gave up 4 bases and J gave up 7 bases, with 15 bases separating them. Written as DNA, the CDR3 is TGCGCCAGCAGCGTCAATTCGGCTGGAGAGCAGTACTTC. The encoded protein is CASSVNSAGEQYF.

This clone was recorded a few times. CDR3 sequence: CASSLIRDTQYF. CDR3 DNA: TGTGCCAGCAGCTTAATCCGAGATACGCAGTATTTT. This rearrangement joins TRBV7-2 to TRBJ2-3; D not resolved. The CDR3 totals 12 residues. Germline V gives CDR1 SGHTA, CDR2 FQGNSA. The V end was cut by 2 bases, the J end by 5 bases, with 5 bases between.

The chain uses TRBV6-4 and TRBJ2-7; no definite D call. Trimming removed 5 bases at V and 3 bases at J, with 8 bases between. The germline gives CDR1 MRHNA, CDR2 SNTAGT. There are 12 residues in the CDR3. In DNA form, the CDR3 reads TGTGCCAGCAGTTTAGGGAACTACGAGCAGTACTTC. Protein sequence: CASSLGNYEQYF.

J is TRBJ2-7 and V is TRBV5-1; D not resolved. The germline V and J ends were trimmed by 0 bases and 3 bases, with 13 bases remaining between them. The CDR3 contains 15 residues. Germline values: CDR1 SGHRS, CDR2 YFSETQ. Written as DNA, the CDR3 is TGCGCCAGCAGCTTGGTTTGGTGGTCGGGCTACGAGCAGTACTTC. It is translated as CASSLVWWSGYEQYF.

The chain employs TRBV4-3 and TRBJ2-7, with D perhaps matching TRBD2 (6 bases). This CDR3 comprises 16 residues. Germline loops: CDR1 LGHNA, CDR2 YSLEER. V lost 1 base to trimming and J lost 0 bases, with 13 bases between them. The CDR3 sequence: CASSQGMGRSSYEQYF. CDR3 sequence (DNA): TGCGCCAGCAGCCAAGGGATGGGGAGGAGCTCCTACGAGCAGTACTTC.

The chain couples TRBV18 to TRBJ2-7; D gene ambiguous. The CDR3 spans 13 residues. Germline CDR1 is KGHSH and CDR2 is LQKENI. Trimming left V 5 bases short and J 3 bases short, with 11 bases between. The chain's CDR3 is CASSLHRVYEQYF. The DNA of the CDR3 is TGTGCCAGCTCATTGCATAGGGTCTACGAGCAGTACTTC.

The chain uses TRBV4-3 and TRBJ1-2; TRBD1 matches at 7 bases. The V gene's germline CDR1 is LGHNA and CDR2 YSLEER. The CDR3 covers 14 residues. Trimming cost V 1 base and J 6 bases; bases outside gene matches: 5. This CDR3 is CASSQVEGADGYTF. Here the CDR3 DNA reads TGCGCCAGCAGCCAAGTTGAGGGGGCGGATGGCTACACCTTC.

The V gene is TRBV5-1, the J gene TRBJ1-2; 11 bases line up with TRBD1. The length of the CDR3 is 15 residues. With 4 bases clipped from V and 8 bases from J, the junction kept 10 bases outside the gene matches. In germline, CDR1 is SGHRS, CDR2 YFSETQ. The CDR3 region is CASSGQGAQVDGYTF. The CDR3 DNA is TGCGCCAGCAGCGGACAGGGGGCACAGGTGGACGGCTACACCTTC.

This clone appeared a few times. V usage is TRBV29-1 and J usage is TRBJ1-5; 7 bases map to TRBD1. After removal of 7 bases from V and 9 bases from J, the junction contained 15 bases not matched to a gene. Germline V CDR1 and CDR2: SQVTM, ANQGSEA. The CDR3 sequence is 14 residues long. The CDR3 sequence: CSAGTDPLERPQHF. CDR3 in DNA: TGCAGCGCCGGGACAGACCCCCTTGAGCGGCCCCAGCATTTT. The full variable domain, rest sourced from reference TRBV29-1 and TRBJ1-5, is SAVISQKPSRDICQRGTSLTIQCQVDSQVTMMFWYRQQPGQSLTLIATANQGSEATYESGFVIDKFPISRPNLTFSTLTVSNMSPEDSSIYLCSAGTDPLERPQHFGDGTRLSIL.

J is TRBJ1-4 and V is TRBV7-9, with D hard to call. CDR1 is SEHNR, CDR2 FQNEAQ, per germline (reference sequence). The CDR3 loop spans 16 amino acids. V dropped 5 bases and J dropped 0 bases, with 13 bases sitting between them. The CDR3 region is CASSKQPGTTNEKLFF. CDR3 coding DNA: TGTGCCAGCAGCAAACAACCCGGGACAACTAATGAAAAACTGTTTTTT.

The genes are TRBV30 and TRBJ1-5, with TRBD1 matching 7 bases. CDR1 and CDR2 (germline): GTSNPN, SVGIG (reference sequence). J lost 7 bases, V lost 4 bases, and 7 bases had no gene match. CDR3 size: 13 residues. The DNA of the CDR3 is TGTGCCTGGAATAGAGGGGGCTACCAGCCCCAGCATTTT. This sequence encodes CAWNRGGYQPQHF.

V gene TRBV5-1 combines with J gene TRBJ1-3; no clear D. Deletions cut 0 bases from V and 1 base from J, with 8 bases between. The CDR3 sequence is 15 residues long. Germline CDR1 and CDR2: SGHRS and YFSETQ. CDR3 sequence (DNA): TGCGCCAGCAGCTTGGGTTCGGCTTCTGGAAACACCATATATTTT. Amino acids: CASSLGSASGNTIYF.

The rearrangement links TRBV30 to TRBJ2-7, with D tentatively TRBD2 (5 bases). Trimming stripped 2 bases from V and 0 bases from J, with 11 bases between. The CDR3 consists of 14 residues. Germline CDR1 is GTSNPN and CDR2 is SVGIG (reference sequence). Written as DNA, the CDR3 is TGTGCCTGGAGTCGGCGTACTAGCTCCTACGAGCAGTACTTC. The encoded protein is CAWSRRTSSYEQYF.

V gene TRBV5-4 combines with J gene TRBJ2-7; D remains ambiguous. Germline V gives CDR1 SGHNT, CDR2 YYREEE (reference sequence). V was pared by 2 bases and J by 6 bases, with 6 bases between. The CDR3 totals 11 residues. The CDR3 is CASSFALEQYF. The CDR3 DNA reads as TGTGCCAGCAGCTTCGCCCTCGAGCAGTACTTC.

The rearrangement uses TRBV7-9 and TRBJ1-2; D remains ambiguous. Germline V lookup: CDR1 SEHNR, CDR2 FQNEAQ (reference sequence). The V end was cut by 5 bases, the J end by 5 bases, with 18 bases between. The CDR3 runs 15 residues. CDR3 amino acids: CASSATHTVGYGYTF. CDR3 coding DNA: TGTGCCAGCAGCGCGACCCACACCGTCGGGTATGGCTACACCTTC.

The chain employs TRBV10-3 and TRBJ1-5; tentative D call: TRBD1 (6 bases). The length of the CDR3 is 16 residues. V dropped 1 base and J dropped 0 bases, with 10 bases sitting between them. Germline lookup yields CDR1 ENHRY and CDR2 SYGVKD. CDR3 protein: CAISEFGQYSNQPQHF. CDR3 DNA: TGTGCCATCAGTGAGTTCGGACAGTATAGCAATCAGCCCCAGCATTTT.

The chain carries TRBV18 and TRBJ2-7, with TRBD2 identical over 11 bases. V gave up 0 bases and J gave up 6 bases; unmatched junction bases: 7. Looked up from germline, CDR1 is KGHSH and CDR2 is LQKENI. The CDR3 covers 16 residues. CDR3 protein: CASSPPGLAELGEQYF. CDR3 nucleotides: TGTGCCAGCTCACCACCGGGACTAGCGGAGCTTGGCGAGCAGTACTTC.

The chain joins TRBV9 to TRBJ2-1, with 9 bases aligning to TRBD2. This CDR3 region has 14 residues. Germline CDR1 reads SGDLS; CDR2 reads YYNGEE. V gave up 4 bases and J gave up 8 bases; unmatched junction bases: 7. The CDR3 bases are TGTGCCAGCAGCCATGGACTAGCGAGGGATGAGCAGTTCTTC. This translates into CASSHGLARDEQFF.

This clone has more than one count but fewer than ten. The chain is built from TRBV20-1 and TRBJ1-1; no firm D call. The V end was cut by 6 bases, the J end by 1 base, with 6 bases between. Looked up from germline, CDR1 is DFQATT and CDR2 is SNEGSKA (reference sequence). This CDR3 is built from 11 residues. CDR3 residues: CSAAGNTEAFF. The DNA for the CDR3 is TGCAGTGCAGCGGGGAACACTGAAGCTTTCTTT.

V gene TRBV6-5 combines with J gene TRBJ1-2; 7 bases line up with TRBD1. V shed 1 base, J shed 4 bases, and the junction held 3 bases outside the gene matches. CDR1 MNHEY and CDR2 SVGAGI come from the germline V gene. This CDR3 has 14 amino acids. In DNA, the CDR3 is TGTGCCAGCAGTTACTTGGACAGGCCCTATGGCTACACCTTC. This codes for CASSYLDRPYGYTF.